The 21 T cell receptor beta chains in this list originate from one sample, sequenced in a study of vaccination effects on CD4 cells after COVID-19. The protocol was immunoSEQ multiplex PCR, while the TCRdb copy is restricted to in-frame clones and leaves out a portion. Among some 31,000 clones, about 80% were seen once, and the ten largest hold around 26%. No cognate antigen is known for these TCRs. Pools of viral peptides were used by the ViraFEST assay to expand antigen-specific CD4+ T cells ahead of sequencing. With around ten days of culture completed, CD4+ T cells were isolated. No vaccinee had earlier SARS-CoV-2 infection, and nucleocapsid antibodies were negative. The material sequenced was CD4+ T cells from PBMCs cultured with HCoV-OC43 spike peptides, taken before COVID-19 vaccination. Subset reported: HCoV-OC43 spike overlapping peptide pool stimulation. These receptors originate from a human donor who received a COVID-19 vaccine.

The chain couples TRBV10-3 to TRBJ2-7; 11 bases agree with TRBD1. CDR1 and CDR2 (germline): ENHRY, SYGVKD. The CDR3 runs 16 residues. V dropped 5 bases and J dropped 1; count of bases not matched to a gene: 7. CDR3 sequence reads: CAISPRTGGDSYEQYF. DNA of the CDR3: TGTGCCATCAGTCCCAGGACAGGGGGCGATTCCTACGAGCAGTACTTC.

The rearrangement links TRBV10-3 to TRBJ1-2; D is uncertain. V was shortened by 10 bases and J by 1 base, with 16 bases between the two germline ends. The CDR3 is 14 amino acids. From germline, CDR1 is ENHRY and CDR2 SYGVKD. CDR3 residues: CASRPGGINYGYTF. The DNA of the CDR3 is TGTGCCAGCCGGCCCGGTGGCATTAACTATGGCTACACCTTC.

This chain uses TRBV6-5 with TRBJ2-1; D is possibly TRBD1 or TRBD2 (5 bases each). V lost 2 bases to trimming and J lost 0 bases, with 8 bases between them. The CDR3 length is 15 residues. Germline CDR1 and CDR2: MNHEY and SVGAGI. The CDR3, as DNA: TGTGCCAGCAGTTACGGGACGGCCTCCTACAATGAGCAGTTCTTC. Translation gives CASSYGTASYNEQFF.

This clone was detected only a few times. The V call is TRBV20-1, the J call TRBJ1-2, with TRBD1 matching over 7 bases. V lost 6 bases to trimming and J lost 6 bases; unmatched junction nucleotides: 4. Germline lookup yields CDR1 DFQATT and CDR2 SNEGSKA (reference sequence). This CDR3 region has 11 residues. CDR3 amino acids: CSAQDRHGYTF. CDR3 DNA: TGCAGTGCCCAGGACAGGCATGGCTACACCTTC.

J is TRBJ1-4 and V is TRBV6-6; D perhaps matches TRBD1 (5 bases). The CDR3 runs to 16 residues. Per the germline V gene, CDR1 is MNHNY and CDR2 is SVGAGI (reference sequence). Trimming took 2 bases from V and 0 from J, leaving 10 bases between them. CDR3 sequence: CASSYQGTPTNEKLFF. CDR3 DNA sequence: TGTGCCAGCAGTTACCAAGGGACCCCAACTAATGAAAAACTGTTTTTT.

This clone was observed a handful of times. The rearrangement links TRBV4-3 to TRBJ2-7; D not resolved. The CDR3 totals 14 residues. V gave up 4 bases and J gave up 1 base, with 11 bases separating them. Germline V gives CDR1 LGHNA, CDR2 YSLEER. The CDR3 is CASSLDTLSYEQYF. CDR3 nucleotide sequence: TGCGCCAGCAGCCTCGACACACTATCCTACGAGCAGTACTTC.

The chain links TRBV5-1 to TRBJ2-5; TRBD1 aligns across 11 bases. Germline CDR1 is SGHRS and CDR2 is YFSETQ. The CDR3 covers 17 residues. The J segment lost 5 bases and the V segment lost 2 bases, leaving 11 bases of the junction unmatched. CDR3 in amino acids: CASSFGTGGSPLETQYF. Written as DNA, the CDR3 is TGCGCCAGCAGCTTCGGGACAGGGGGGAGTCCTTTGGAGACCCAGTACTTC.

The chain recombines TRBV4-2 with TRBJ2-3; D not resolved. V lost 2 bases and J lost 5, with 11 bases in between. Per the germline V gene, CDR1 is LGHNA and CDR2 is YNFKEQ. The CDR3 spans 14 residues. The CDR3 reads CASSQTPSQDTQYF. For the CDR3, the DNA is TGTGCCAGCAGCCAAACCCCCAGCCAAGATACGCAGTATTTT.

V gene TRBV28 combines with J gene TRBJ1-2; TRBD1 is a possible D gene (5 bases). V was cut by 8 bases and J by 2 bases, with 15 bases left in between. The CDR3 is 14 residues long. Germline assignment: CDR1 MDHEN and CDR2 SYDVKM. CDR3 in DNA: TGTGCCAGCGTACAAACCGGGGCGAACTATGGCTACACCTTC. Translated, it gives CASVQTGANYGYTF.

This clone was seen a few times. V gene TRBV5-1 combines with J gene TRBJ1-2; D not certain. Trimming took off 0 bases at V and 4 bases at J, with 7 bases between the two ends. CDR1 and CDR2 from the germline V gene are SGHRS and YFSETQ. The CDR3 consists of 13 residues. For the CDR3, the DNA is TGCGCCAGCAGCTTGGGACACTCCTATGGCTACACCTTC. This translates into CASSLGHSYGYTF.

This clone showed up just a few times. The chain uses TRBV7-4 and TRBJ1-3; D gene ambiguous. CDR1 and CDR2 (germline): SGHVT, SQSDAQ. This CDR3 region has 15 residues. The V end lost 0 bases, the J end lost 0 bases, and 6 bases lay between the germline ends. CDR3 DNA: TGTGCCAGCAGCTTAGCGGGCCTCTCTGGAAACACCATATATTTT. Translating gives CASSLAGLSGNTIYF.

The V gene is TRBV7-2, the J gene TRBJ2-1; D is undetermined. V lost 4 bases to trimming and J lost 5 bases, with 9 bases between them. The CDR3 runs to 13 residues. Germline V gives CDR1 SGHTA, CDR2 FQGNSA. The CDR3 reads CASSSFQHNEQFF. CDR3 sequence (DNA): TGTGCCAGCAGCTCCTTCCAGCACAATGAGCAGTTCTTC.

The J gene is TRBJ1-6, the V gene TRBV19; 11 nucleotides line up with TRBD1. Germline assignment: CDR1 LNHDA and CDR2 SQIVND (reference sequence). The CDR3 has 16 amino acids. The ends lost 6 bases at V and 6 bases at J; junction bases unmatched: 7. CDR3 sequence reads: CASRPEGTGGNSPLHF. The CDR3 DNA reads TGTGCCAGTAGGCCCGAGGGGACAGGGGGTAATTCACCCCTCCACTTT.

The chain has TRBV2 and TRBJ2-1; 7 positions agree with TRBD2. This CDR3 spans 15 amino acids. V lost 4 bases, J lost 1 base, and 4 bases stayed unmatched. The germline V gene encodes CDR1 SNHLY and CDR2 FYNNEI. DNA for the CDR3: TGTGCCAGCAGTGCGGGCGGGAGATCCTACAATGAGCAGTTCTTC. Its translation is CASSAGGRSYNEQFF.

This chain joins TRBV6-5 and TRBJ2-3, with 8 positions matching TRBD1. J lost 0 bases, V lost 5 bases, and 4 bases had no gene match. This CDR3 is 15 amino acids long. Germline V gene lookup returns CDR1 MNHEY and CDR2 SVGAGI. This chain's CDR3 is CASSLGQGSTDTQYF. The CDR3 DNA follows: TGTGCCAGCAGTCTCGGACAGGGAAGCACAGATACGCAGTATTTT.

This clone showed up just a few times. V usage is TRBV6-6 and J usage is TRBJ2-2; possible D gene TRBD2, 6 bases. The CDR3 is 15 residues long. V was shortened by 0 bases and J by 5 bases, with 10 bases between the two germline ends. The germline gives CDR1 MNHNY, CDR2 SVGAGI (reference sequence). The CDR3, as DNA: TGTGCCAGCAGTTACTCAAGGGCGGGGACCGGGGAGCTGTTTTTT. Protein: CASSYSRAGTGELFF.

The chain links TRBV7-2 to TRBJ1-3; 7 nucleotides agree with TRBD1. Germline lookup yields CDR1 SGHTA and CDR2 FQGNSA. The CDR3 sequence is 16 residues long. The junction had 8 bases not matched to a gene; V was cut back by 2 bases and J by 4 bases. The CDR3 spells CASSLTAPGQGNTIYF. CDR3 bases: TGTGCCAGCAGCTTAACGGCCCCGGGACAGGGAAACACCATATATTTT.

V and J are TRBV7-9 and TRBJ2-2; D is possibly TRBD1 or TRBD2 (7 bases each). Trimming removed 5 bases from V and 14 bases from J, with 21 bases in between. Germline V gives CDR1 SEHNR, CDR2 FQNEAQ (reference sequence). This CDR3 region has 14 residues. The CDR3 is CASSLGQAREELFF. As DNA, the CDR3 is TGTGCCAGCAGCCTAGGACAGGCCCGGGAGGAACTGTTTTTT.

This chain connects TRBV6-2 or TRBV6-3 to TRBJ2-7; a possible D gene is TRBD1 (6 bases). Germline CDR1 is MNHEY and CDR2 is SVGEGT. V lost 3 bases and J 4 bases, leaving 13 bases between the germline ends. There are 14 residues in the CDR3. This CDR3 is CASSYWDMNYEQYF. CDR3 in DNA: TGTGCCAGCAGTTATTGGGACATGAATTACGAGCAGTACTTC.

The chain links TRBV6-1 to TRBJ2-7, with D possibly TRBD2 on 5 matching bases. The CDR3 sequence is 12 residues long. The germline V gene has CDR1 MNHNS and CDR2 SASEGT. Trimming stripped 2 bases from V and 9 bases from J, with 11 bases between. The CDR3 sequence: CASSESRERQYF. The CDR3 DNA is TGTGCCAGCAGTGAATCCCGGGAACGGCAGTACTTC.

This chain uses TRBV4-1 with TRBJ1-1, with D unresolved. Per germline, CDR1 MGHRA and CDR2 YSYEKL. This CDR3 region has 15 residues. The germline V and J ends were trimmed by 1 base and 0 bases, with 9 bases remaining between them. CDR3 in amino acids: CASSQVAGMNTEAFF. The CDR3 DNA follows: TGCGCCAGCAGCCAAGTGGCCGGGATGAACACTGAAGCTTTCTTT.